This T cell receptor (beta chain) was profiled in a study of cytomegalovirus exposure and HLA in healthy donors. Regarding the study as a whole: In an earlier analysis, about 87% or about 30%: the productive usage of most TCR beta V segments. A later analysis found TCR association rates differed by HLA locus, highest for DRB1 and lowest for HLA-C.

With 60 Vbeta and 13 Jbeta primers, the PCR was carried out. TCRdb's table, derived via immunoSEQ multiplex PCR, lists solely in-frame clones and lacks some. The data contain approximately 78,000 clones, approximately 88% of them singletons. V gave up 4 bases and J gave up 4 bases; unmatched junction bases: 10. The germline V gene has CDR1 MNHEY and CDR2 SMNVEV (reference sequence). This CDR3 is 17 amino acids long. Donors in the study were healthy people who gave bone marrow. Remarks on this clone: The antigen remains undetermined.

The source material was PBMCs. The TCR was taken from a woman aged 45-65 years in good health and CMV-seronegative. The rearrangement links TRBV27 to TRBJ1-2, with 12 bases that match TRBD1. This CDR3 is CASSSGTGGGISYGYTF. Written as DNA, the CDR3 is TGTGCCAGCAGTTCCGGGACAGGGGGCGGTATCAGCTATGGCTACACCTTC.